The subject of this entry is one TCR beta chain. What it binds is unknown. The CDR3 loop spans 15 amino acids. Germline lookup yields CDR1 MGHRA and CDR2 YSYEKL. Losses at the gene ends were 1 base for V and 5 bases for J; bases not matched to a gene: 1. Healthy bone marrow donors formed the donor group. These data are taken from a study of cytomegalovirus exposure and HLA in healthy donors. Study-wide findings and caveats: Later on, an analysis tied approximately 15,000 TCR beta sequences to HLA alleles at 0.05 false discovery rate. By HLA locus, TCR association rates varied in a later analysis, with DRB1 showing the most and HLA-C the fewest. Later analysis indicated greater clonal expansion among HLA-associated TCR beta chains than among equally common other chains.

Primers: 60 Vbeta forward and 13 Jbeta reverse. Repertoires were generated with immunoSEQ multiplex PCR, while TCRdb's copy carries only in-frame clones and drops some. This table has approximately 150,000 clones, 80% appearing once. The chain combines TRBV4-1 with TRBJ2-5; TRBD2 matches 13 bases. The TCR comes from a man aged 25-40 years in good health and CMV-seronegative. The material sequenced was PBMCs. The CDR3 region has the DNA TGCGCCAGCAGCCAAGTGGGACTAGCGGGGGAGACCCAGTACTTC. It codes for CASSQVGLAGETQYF.